This record looks at one T cell receptor (beta chain) sequence and its context. The antigen is unknown. Primers for the PCR totalled 60 Vbeta and 13 Jbeta. Here immunoSEQ multiplex PCR was the method, and the copy in TCRdb shows in-frame clones only, minus some. The table includes tens of thousands of clones, roughly 76% detected once. This sample is drawn from a study of cytomegalovirus exposure and HLA in healthy donors. Study-wide results and limits: Cytomegalovirus association was assigned to about 150 TCR beta chains. A later analysis showed that HLA-associated TCR beta chains had undergone more clonal expansion than equally common others.

CDR1 is SGHTA and CDR2 is FQGTGA in the germline V gene. J gave up 2 bases and V 3 bases, and 7 bases lay outside the gene matches. CDR3 length: 15 residues. The sample consisted of PBMCs. The receptor was derived from a woman aged 40 to 49 in good health and CMV-seronegative. The V gene is TRBV7-3, the J gene TRBJ2-7; 7 nucleotides agree with TRBD2. This CDR3 reads CASSFSGGTPYEQYF. CDR3 DNA: TGTGCCAGCAGCTTTTCGGGGGGAACCCCCTACGAGCAGTACTTC. Full variable domain (outside the CDR3, taken from reference TRBV7-3 and TRBJ2-7): GAGVSQTPSNKVTEKGKYVELRCDPISGHTALYWYRQSLGQGPEFLIYFQGTGAADDSGLPNDRFFAVRPEGSVSTLKIQRTERGDSAVYLCASSFSGGTPYEQYFGPGTRLTVT.